The 4 T cell receptor beta chains given below trace back to one sample, sequenced in a study of OX40 agonist ivuxolimab in advanced cancers. The protocol was immunoSEQ multiplex PCR, while the TCRdb copy is restricted to in-frame clones and leaves out a portion. The sample gives about 110,000 clones, about 91% of which show up once; roughly 0.61% is in the top ten. The sample was CD4+ or CD8+ T cells sorted from blood, taken in a trial of the OX40 agonist ivuxolimab. These receptors all stem from an adult with an advanced solid tumor such as melanoma, head and neck, liver or kidney cancer.

The J gene is TRBJ1-2, the V gene TRBV7-2; possible D gene TRBD1, 5 bases. Trimming removed 0 bases at V and 4 bases at J, with 12 bases between. The CDR3 is 15 residues long. Germline V gene lookup returns CDR1 SGHTA and CDR2 FQGNSA. The CDR3 region has the DNA TGTGCCAGCAGCTTAGCGGGGCAGGTTCTCTATGGCTACACCTTC. It codes for CASSLAGQVLYGYTF.

The V gene is TRBV6-6, the J gene TRBJ2-6; D remains unclear. The CDR3 has 14 amino acids. Trimming took 9 bases from V and 2 from J, leaving 11 bases between them. Germline assignment: CDR1 MNHNY and CDR2 SVGAGI (reference sequence). Here the CDR3 reads CASLGRAGANVLTF. CDR3 DNA sequence: TGTGCCAGTCTGGGTAGAGCTGGGGCCAACGTCCTGACTTTC.

The rearrangement links TRBV5-1 to TRBJ2-5, with D possibly called TRBD1 or TRBD2 (5 bases each). Trimming left V 0 bases short and J 5 bases short, with 17 bases between. Germline V gene lookup returns CDR1 SGHRS and CDR2 YFSETQ. This CDR3 spans 16 amino acids. The CDR3 loop reads CASSLAHGTRGETQYF. CDR3 DNA: TGCGCCAGCAGCTTGGCTCACGGGACCCGCGGGGAGACCCAGTACTTC.

The chain combines TRBV9 with TRBJ2-3; TRBD1 aligns across 7 bases. There are 15 residues in the CDR3. The V gene's germline CDR1 is SGDLS and CDR2 YYNGEE. The V gene end was trimmed by 0 bases and the J gene end by 4 bases; junction bases not matched to a gene: 5. The CDR3 coding sequence is TGTGCCAGCAGCGTAGTTGTAGGGGGCCCAGATACGCAGTATTTT. Amino acid sequence: CASSVVVGGPDTQYF.